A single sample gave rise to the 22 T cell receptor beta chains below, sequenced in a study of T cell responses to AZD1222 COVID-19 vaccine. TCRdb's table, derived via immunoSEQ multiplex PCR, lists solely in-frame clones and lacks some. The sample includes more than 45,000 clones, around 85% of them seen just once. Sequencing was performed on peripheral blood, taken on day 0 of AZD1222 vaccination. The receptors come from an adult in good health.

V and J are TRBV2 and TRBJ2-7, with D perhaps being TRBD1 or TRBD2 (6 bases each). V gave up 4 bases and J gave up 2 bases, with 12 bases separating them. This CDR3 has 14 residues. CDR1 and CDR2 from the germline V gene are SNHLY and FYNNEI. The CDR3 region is CASSGRDKTYEQYF. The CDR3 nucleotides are TGTGCCAGCAGTGGGCGGGACAAGACCTACGAGCAGTACTTC.

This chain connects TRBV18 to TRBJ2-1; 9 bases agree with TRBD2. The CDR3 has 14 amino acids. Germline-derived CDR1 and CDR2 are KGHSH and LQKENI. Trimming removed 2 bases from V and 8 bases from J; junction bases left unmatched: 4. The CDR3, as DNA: TGTGCCAGCTCACCAGGGACTAGCAACGATGAGCAGTTCTTC. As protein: CASSPGTSNDEQFF.

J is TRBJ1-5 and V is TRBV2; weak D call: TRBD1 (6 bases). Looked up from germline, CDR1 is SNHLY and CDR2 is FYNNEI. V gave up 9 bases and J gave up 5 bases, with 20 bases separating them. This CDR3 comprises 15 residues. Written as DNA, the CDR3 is TGTGCCAGTGCCCGGGGGCAGGGTGGGGATCAGCCCCAGCATTTT. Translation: CASARGQGGDQPQHF.

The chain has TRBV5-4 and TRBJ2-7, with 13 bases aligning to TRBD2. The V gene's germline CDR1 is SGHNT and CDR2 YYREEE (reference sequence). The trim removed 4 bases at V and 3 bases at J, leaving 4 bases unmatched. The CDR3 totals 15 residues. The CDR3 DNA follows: TGTGCCAGCAGCGGGGGACTAGCGGGAATCTACGAGCAGTACTTC. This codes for CASSGGLAGIYEQYF.

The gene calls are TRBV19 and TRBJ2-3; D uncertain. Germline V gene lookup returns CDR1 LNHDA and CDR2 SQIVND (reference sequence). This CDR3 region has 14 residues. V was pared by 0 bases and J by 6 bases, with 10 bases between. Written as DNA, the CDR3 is TGTGCCAGTAGTATAGAAGCTCCCAGGGATACGCAGTATTTT. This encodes CASSIEAPRDTQYF.

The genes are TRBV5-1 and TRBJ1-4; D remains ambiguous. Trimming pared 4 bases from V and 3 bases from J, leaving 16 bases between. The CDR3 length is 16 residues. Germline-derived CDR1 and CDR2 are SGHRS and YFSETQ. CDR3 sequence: CASSRFGFGPNEKLFF. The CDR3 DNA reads TGCGCCAGCAGCCGATTCGGTTTCGGCCCTAATGAAAAACTGTTTTTT.

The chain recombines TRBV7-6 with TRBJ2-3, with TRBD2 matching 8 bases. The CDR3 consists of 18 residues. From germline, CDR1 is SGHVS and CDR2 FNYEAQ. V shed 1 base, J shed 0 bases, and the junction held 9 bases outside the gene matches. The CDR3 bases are TGTGCCAGCAGCTTAGATTGGACGGGAGGGCCCAGCACAGATACGCAGTATTTT. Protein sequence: CASSLDWTGGPSTDTQYF.

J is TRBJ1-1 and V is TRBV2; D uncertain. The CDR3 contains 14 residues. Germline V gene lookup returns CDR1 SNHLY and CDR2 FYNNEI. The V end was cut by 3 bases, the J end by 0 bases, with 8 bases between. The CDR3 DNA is TGTGCCAGCAGTGATATGATACTGAACACTGAAGCTTTCTTT. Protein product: CASSDMILNTEAFF.

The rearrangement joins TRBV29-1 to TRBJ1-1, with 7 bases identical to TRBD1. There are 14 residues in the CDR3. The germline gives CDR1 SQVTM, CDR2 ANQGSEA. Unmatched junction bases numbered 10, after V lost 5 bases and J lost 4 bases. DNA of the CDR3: TGCAGCGTTTTTCTCCTACAGGGGTTCACTGAAGCTTTCTTT. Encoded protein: CSVFLLQGFTEAFF.

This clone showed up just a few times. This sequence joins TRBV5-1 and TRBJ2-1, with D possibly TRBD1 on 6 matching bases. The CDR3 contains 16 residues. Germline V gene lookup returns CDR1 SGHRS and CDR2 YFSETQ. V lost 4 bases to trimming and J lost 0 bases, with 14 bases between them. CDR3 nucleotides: TGCGCCAGCAGCCCAGGGGACCGAAGCTCCTACAATGAGCAGTTCTTC. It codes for CASSPGDRSSYNEQFF.

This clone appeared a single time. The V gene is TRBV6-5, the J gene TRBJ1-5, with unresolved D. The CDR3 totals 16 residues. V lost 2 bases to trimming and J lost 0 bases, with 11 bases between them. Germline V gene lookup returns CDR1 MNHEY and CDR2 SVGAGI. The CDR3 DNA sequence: TGTGCCAGCAGTTACAGCGACAACCTTAGCAATCAGCCCCAGCATTTT. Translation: CASSYSDNLSNQPQHF.

The CDR3 here is CASNARAREKLFF. The DNA for the CDR3 is TGTGCCAGCAATGCCCGGGCCCGGGAAAAACTGTTTTTT. V and J are TRBV12-3 or TRBV12-4 and TRBJ1-4; D remains unclear. The V gene lost 7 bases and the J gene lost 8 bases, with 14 bases spanning the gap. The CDR3 runs to 13 residues.

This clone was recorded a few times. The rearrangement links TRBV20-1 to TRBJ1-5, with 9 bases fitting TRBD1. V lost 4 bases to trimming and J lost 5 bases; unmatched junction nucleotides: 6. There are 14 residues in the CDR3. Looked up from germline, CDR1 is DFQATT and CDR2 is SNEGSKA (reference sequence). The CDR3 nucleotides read TGCAGTGCTACTGACACAGGGGGCGATCAGCCCCAGCATTTT. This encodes CSATDTGGDQPQHF.

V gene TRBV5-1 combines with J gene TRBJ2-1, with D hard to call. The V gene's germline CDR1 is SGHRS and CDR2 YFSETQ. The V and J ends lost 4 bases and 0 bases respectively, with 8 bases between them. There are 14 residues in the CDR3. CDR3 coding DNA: TGCGCCAGCAGCATTTTAAGCTCCTACAATGAGCAGTTCTTC. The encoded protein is CASSILSSYNEQFF.

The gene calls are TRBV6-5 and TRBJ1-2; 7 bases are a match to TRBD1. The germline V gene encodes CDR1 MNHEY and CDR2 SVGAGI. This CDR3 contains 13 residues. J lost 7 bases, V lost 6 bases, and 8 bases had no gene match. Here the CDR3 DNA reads TGTGCCAGCAGCGCTGGGACAGCCGGTGGCTACACCTTC. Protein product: CASSAGTAGGYTF.

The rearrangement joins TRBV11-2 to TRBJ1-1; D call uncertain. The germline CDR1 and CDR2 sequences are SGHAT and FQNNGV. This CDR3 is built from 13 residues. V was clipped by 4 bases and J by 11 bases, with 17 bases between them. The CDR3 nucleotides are TGTGCCAGCAGCTCCCAGTTCGGGTGGTTGGCTTTCTTT. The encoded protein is CASSSQFGWLAFF.

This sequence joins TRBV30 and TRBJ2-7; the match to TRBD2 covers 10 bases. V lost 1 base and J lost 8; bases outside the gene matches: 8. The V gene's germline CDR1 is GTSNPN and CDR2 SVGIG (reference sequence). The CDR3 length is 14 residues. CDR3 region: CAWSEASGSFQQYF. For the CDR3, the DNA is TGTGCCTGGAGTGAGGCTAGCGGGAGTTTCCAGCAGTACTTC.

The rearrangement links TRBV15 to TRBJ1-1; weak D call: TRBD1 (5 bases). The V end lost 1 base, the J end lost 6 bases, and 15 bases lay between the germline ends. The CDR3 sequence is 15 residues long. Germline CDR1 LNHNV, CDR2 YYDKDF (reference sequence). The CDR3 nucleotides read TGTGCCACCAGCAGAGGTCGGGGAAGGGGCGCTGAAGCTTTCTTT. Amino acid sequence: CATSRGRGRGAEAFF.

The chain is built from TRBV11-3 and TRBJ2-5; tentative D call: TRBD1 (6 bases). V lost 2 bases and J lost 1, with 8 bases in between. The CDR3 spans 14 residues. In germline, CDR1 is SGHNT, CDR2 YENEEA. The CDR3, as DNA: TGTGCCAGCAGCTTACAGGGGTTCCAAGAGACCCAGTACTTC. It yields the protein CASSLQGFQETQYF.

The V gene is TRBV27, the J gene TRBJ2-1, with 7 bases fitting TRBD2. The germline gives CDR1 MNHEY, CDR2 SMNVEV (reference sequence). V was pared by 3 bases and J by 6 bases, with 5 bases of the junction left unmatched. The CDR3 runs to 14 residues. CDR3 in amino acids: CASSFLAGPNEQFF. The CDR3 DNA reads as TGTGCCAGCAGTTTTTTAGCGGGCCCCAATGAGCAGTTCTTC.

The CDR3 is CASSLSRDRDAGVSQYF. The CDR3 coding sequence is TGTGCCAGCAGCTTGTCCCGGGACAGGGACGCGGGAGTATCGCAGTATTTT. The gene calls are TRBV5-4 and TRBJ2-3; 9 bases are a match to TRBD1. The CDR3 is made up of 17 amino acids. Germline V lookup: CDR1 SGHNT, CDR2 YYREEE (reference sequence). With 1 base clipped from V and 10 bases from J, the junction kept 16 bases outside the gene matches.

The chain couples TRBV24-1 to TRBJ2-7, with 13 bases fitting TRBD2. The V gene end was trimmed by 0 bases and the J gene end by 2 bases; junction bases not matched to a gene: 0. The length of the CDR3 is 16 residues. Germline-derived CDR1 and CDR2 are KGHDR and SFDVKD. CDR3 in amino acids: CATSDLGTSGTYEQYF. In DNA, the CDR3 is TGTGCCACCAGTGATTTGGGGACTAGCGGGACCTACGAGCAGTACTTC.